This TCR beta chain is from a study of T cells in Graves' hyperthyroidism and ophthalmopathy. Stability of Graves' hyperthyroidism was defined as absent ophthalmopathy progression within 18 months. Trimming removed 2 bases at V and 5 bases at J, with 9 bases between. The germline CDR1 and CDR2 sequences are MNHNY and SVGAGI (reference sequence). This CDR3 has 13 residues. This clonotype has ten or more counts. Amplified regions were TCR beta CDR3 sequences from RNA transcripts. The HTBI primer set was used in a first-round RT-PCR of the TCR CDR3. TCRdb re-called the multiplex PCR reads through MiXCR, storing one row per CDR3 protein. Among hundreds of thousands of distinct CDR3 sequences listed, about 15% were seen once.

The gene calls are TRBV6-6 and TRBJ1-1; no definite D call. This TCR came from a young woman with Graves' hyperthyroidism. Sequencing used blood. The CDR3 sequence: CASSYGLGTEAFF. The DNA of the CDR3 is TGTGCCAGCAGTTACGGGTTGGGGACTGAAGCTTTCTTT.